Each of the 26 T cell receptor beta chains below was sequenced from the same sample in a study of T cell clonotyping in hematopoietic cell transplantation. Regarding time point: recipient sample about 28 days before transplant, after cytoreduction. The table came from immunoSEQ multiplex PCR; TCRdb's copy has only in-frame clones and leaves some out. The data contain around 26,000 clones, more than 70% of them singletons. The specimen was peripheral blood mononuclear cells, collected before stem cell transplant. The receptors originated from a man aged 35-49 years with acute myeloid leukemia. Some clones in this sample may be carry-over from other donors' samples.

CDR3 nucleotide sequence: TGTGCCTGGCGGGGGGGGCCCGCTCCTCGTTGGGGTTCACCCCTCCACTTT. Its translation is CAWRGGPAPRWGSPLHF. The J gene is TRBJ1-6, the V gene TRBV30; maybe TRBD1 (6 bases). There are 17 residues in the CDR3. CDR1 and CDR2 (germline): GTSNPN, SVGIG (reference sequence). Trimming removed 5 bases at V and 9 bases at J, with 26 bases between.

The V and J genes are TRBV10-3 and TRBJ1-5; 8 positions match TRBD1. Germline V CDR1 and CDR2: ENHRY, SYGVKD. The CDR3 consists of 14 residues. Trimming took 6 bases from V and 2 from J; bases not matched to a gene: 3. CDR3 in amino acids: CAIREDRGNQPQHF. CDR3 nucleotide sequence: TGTGCCATCAGGGAGGACAGGGGCAATCAGCCCCAGCATTTT.

The J gene is TRBJ2-7, the V gene TRBV18, with 9 bases that match TRBD1. The CDR3 runs to 13 residues. Germline CDR1 KGHSH, CDR2 LQKENI. J gave up 6 bases and V 6 bases, and 6 bases lay outside the gene matches. The CDR3 region is CASSGDRAGEQYF. DNA for the CDR3: TGTGCCAGCTCGGGGGACAGGGCGGGCGAGCAGTACTTC.

The rearrangement uses TRBV5-4 and TRBJ1-1; TRBD1 might be the D (5 bases). V was clipped by 2 bases and J by 9 bases, with 11 bases between them. The CDR3 covers 12 residues. Germline V lookup: CDR1 SGHNT, CDR2 YYREEE (reference sequence). The CDR3 DNA reads as TGTGCCAGCAGCTTTGGGGCTGAAAAAGCTTTCTTT. Translation gives CASSFGAEKAFF. Full variable domain (remainder filled in from reference TRBV5-4 and TRBJ1-1): ETGVTQSPTHLIKTRGQQVTLRCSSQSGHNTVSWYQQALGQGPQFIFQYYREEENGRGNFPPRFSGLQFPNYSSELNVNALELDDSALYLCASSFGAEKAFFGQGTRLTVV.

The chain uses TRBV5-4 and TRBJ2-2, with 16 bases lining up with TRBD2. Germline values: CDR1 SGHNT, CDR2 YYREEE (reference sequence). With V trimmed by 3 bases and J by 8 bases, 4 bases remained unmatched. The length of the CDR3 is 16 residues. The CDR3, as DNA: TGTGCCAGCAGCTGGGGACTAGCGGGAGGGCCGGGGGAGCTGTTTTTT. Its translation is CASSWGLAGGPGELFF.

This chain uses TRBV7-2 with TRBJ1-1; no reliable D call. Germline CDR1 and CDR2: SGHTA and FQGNSA. The V end was cut by 0 bases, the J end by 4 bases, with 12 bases between. The length of the CDR3 is 15 residues. The CDR3: CASSLALAWGTEAFF. The CDR3 bases are TGTGCCAGCAGCTTAGCCCTGGCATGGGGCACTGAAGCTTTCTTT.

The chain carries TRBV5-4 and TRBJ2-5; D uncertain. This CDR3 spans 13 amino acids. Trimming cost V 2 bases and J 4 bases, with 9 bases left between them. Per germline, CDR1 SGHNT and CDR2 YYREEE (reference sequence). This chain's CDR3 is CASSLPGRETQYF. The CDR3, as DNA: TGTGCCAGCAGCTTACCAGGTAGAGAGACCCAGTACTTC.

The rearrangement uses TRBV28 and TRBJ1-1; possible D gene TRBD1, 5 bases. V shed 5 bases and J shed 7 bases, with 17 bases lying between them. The CDR3 sequence is 14 residues long. CDR1 MDHEN and CDR2 SYDVKM come from the germline V gene. In DNA form, the CDR3 reads TGTGCCAGCAGTGGAGACAGCCGGAGGGGTGAAGCTTTCTTT. This translates into CASSGDSRRGEAFF.

This clone is a singleton in its sample. The rearrangement uses TRBV11-3 and TRBJ2-1; TRBD2 aligns across 11 bases. The CDR3 extends over 15 amino acids. The junction had 9 bases not matched to a gene; V was cut back by 5 bases and J by 9 bases. Germline V lookup: CDR1 SGHNT, CDR2 YENEEA. CDR3 residues: CASSLLAGDMGEQFF. CDR3 in DNA: TGTGCCAGCAGCCTACTAGCGGGAGATATGGGTGAGCAGTTCTTC.

This chain joins TRBV19 and TRBJ2-2, with a tentative D call TRBD2 (5 bases). Trimming cost V 10 bases and J 2 bases, with 14 bases left between them. This CDR3 spans 14 amino acids. CDR1 and CDR2 (germline): LNHDA, SQIVND (reference sequence). CDR3 sequence: CATSSGPNTGELFF. In DNA, the CDR3 is TGTGCCACCAGCAGCGGCCCTAACACCGGGGAGCTGTTTTTT.

This clone has only one observation. The V gene is TRBV28, the J gene TRBJ2-3; D gene uncertain. V was cut by 9 bases and J by 2 bases, with 12 bases left in between. This CDR3 contains 13 residues. Germline CDR1 reads MDHEN; CDR2 reads SYDVKM. The CDR3 sequence is CASYRATTDTQYF. For the CDR3, the DNA is TGTGCCAGTTACCGGGCCACCACAGATACGCAGTATTTT.

The CDR3 nucleotides are TGTGCCAGCAGCCAAGCTGGTGAGCAGTACTTC. Translation gives CASSQAGEQYF. This chain uses TRBV4-2 with TRBJ2-7; D gene ambiguous. Per germline, CDR1 LGHNA and CDR2 YNFKEQ. The CDR3 covers 11 residues. Trimming cost V 1 base and J 7 bases, with 5 bases left between them.

The sample holds a few counts of this clone. The chain is built from TRBV10-1 and TRBJ2-7, with 9 bases lining up with TRBD1. The CDR3 is 16 amino acids. Trimming took 0 bases from V and 5 from J; bases not matched to a gene: 8. Per the germline V gene, CDR1 is WNHNN and CDR2 is SYGVQD (reference sequence). The CDR3 reads CASSESGRDRAHEQYF. CDR3 nucleotide sequence: TGCGCCAGCAGTGAGTCGGGCCGGGACAGGGCCCACGAGCAGTACTTC.

The chain recombines TRBV28 with TRBJ2-7, with a weak D call TRBD1 (6 bases). The CDR3 sequence is 14 residues long. Germline loops: CDR1 MDHEN, CDR2 SYDVKM. Trimming removed 7 bases from V and 2 bases from J, with 15 bases in between. This CDR3 reads CASTLTGNAYEQYF. In DNA, the CDR3 is TGTGCCAGCACCCTAACAGGGAATGCCTACGAGCAGTACTTC.

This chain uses TRBV7-9 with TRBJ2-3; D perhaps matches TRBD2 (6 bases). The CDR3 has 13 residues. Deletions cut 4 bases from V and 4 bases from J, with 9 bases between. In germline, CDR1 is SEHNR, CDR2 FQNEAQ (reference sequence). In DNA form, the CDR3 reads TGTGCCAGCAGCTCGCGACTAGCAGATACGCAGTATTTT. Translation gives CASSSRLADTQYF.

The chain joins TRBV5-1 to TRBJ1-1; a possible D gene is TRBD1 (6 bases). The germline V gene has CDR1 SGHRS and CDR2 YFSETQ. V was clipped by 4 bases and J by 4 bases, with 11 bases between them. The CDR3 loop spans 13 amino acids. The CDR3 nucleotides are TGCGCCAGCAGCCGGGACACGAGCACTGAAGCTTTCTTT. It is translated as CASSRDTSTEAFF.

V gene TRBV19 combines with J gene TRBJ1-5; a possible D gene is TRBD1 (6 bases). The CDR3 covers 15 residues. Per germline, CDR1 LNHDA and CDR2 SQIVND (reference sequence). V gave up 7 bases and J gave up 0 bases, with 13 bases separating them. CDR3 DNA sequence: TGTGCCAGTACCTTAGGACAGCTTAGCAATCAGCCCCAGCATTTT. As protein: CASTLGQLSNQPQHF. Based on the CDR3 plus reference TRBV19 and TRBJ1-5, the full variable domain is DGGITQSPKYLFRKEGQNVTLSCEQNLNHDAMYWYRQDPGQGLRLIYYSQIVNDFQKGDIAEGYSVSREKKESFPLTVTSAQKNPTAFYLCASTLGQLSNQPQHFGDGTRLSIL.

The rearrangement links TRBV5-1 to TRBJ2-2; D is ambiguous. The CDR3 consists of 13 residues. Germline V gene sequence: CDR1 SGHRS, CDR2 YFSETQ. V was trimmed by 6 bases and J by 0 bases, leaving 6 bases between them. The CDR3 region is CASMNPNTGELFF. As DNA, the CDR3 is TGCGCCAGCATGAACCCGAACACCGGGGAGCTGTTTTTT.

The count of this clone is one. The chain employs TRBV5-4 and TRBJ2-6; D gene unclear. This CDR3 comprises 19 residues. The V and J ends lost 0 bases and 0 bases respectively, with 16 bases between them. Germline CDR1 reads SGHNT; CDR2 reads YYREEE (reference sequence). CDR3 amino acids: CASSLEARITDSGANVLTF. CDR3 in DNA: TGTGCCAGCAGCTTGGAGGCTCGAATAACAGACTCTGGGGCCAACGTCCTGACTTTC. The full variable domain, in which reference TRBV5-4 and TRBJ2-6 provide the parts outside the CDR3, is ETGVTQSPTHLIKTRGQQVTLRCSSQSGHNTVSWYQQALGQGPQFIFQYYREEENGRGNFPPRFSGLQFPNYSSELNVNALELDDSALYLCASSLEARITDSGANVLTFGAGSRLTVL.

The rearrangement joins TRBV11-2 to TRBJ2-7, with TRBD2 matching over 11 bases. Trimming cost V 5 bases and J 0 bases; bases outside gene matches: 3. The germline V gene encodes CDR1 SGHAT and CDR2 FQNNGV. CDR3 length equals 15 residues. CDR3 DNA sequence: TGTGCCAGCAGCCGCGGACTAGCGGGCTCCTACGAGCAGTACTTC. Amino acids: CASSRGLAGSYEQYF.

The CDR3 protein is CASSSPGQVFYGYTF. Written as DNA, the CDR3 is TGTGCCAGCAGTTCCCCGGGACAGGTTTTCTATGGCTACACCTTC. The gene calls are TRBV28 and TRBJ1-2; 8 bases agree with TRBD1. The CDR3 extends over 15 amino acids. The junction had 8 bases not matched to a gene; V was cut back by 4 bases and J by 4 bases. The germline gives CDR1 MDHEN, CDR2 SYDVKM.

The table lists this clone with a count of one. This rearrangement joins TRBV19 to TRBJ2-7; D possibly corresponds to TRBD1 (6 bases). Trimming left V 5 bases short and J 4 bases short, with 18 bases between. CDR1 is LNHDA, CDR2 SQIVND, per germline (reference sequence). This CDR3 has 15 residues. The CDR3 loop is CASSARTGTLYEQYF. CDR3 sequence (DNA): TGTGCCAGTAGTGCGCGAACCGGGACACTTTACGAGCAGTACTTC.

The chain employs TRBV25-1 and TRBJ1-2; 7 bases fit TRBD1. The CDR3 is 13 residues long. Germline-derived CDR1 and CDR2 are MGHDK and SYGVNS. V lost 7 bases, J lost 7 bases, and 9 bases stayed unmatched. This CDR3 reads CASTQGGAGGYTF. In DNA form, the CDR3 reads TGTGCCAGCACCCAGGGGGGGGCAGGTGGCTACACCTTC.

This clone has just one count. This rearrangement joins TRBV27 to TRBJ1-2; D is perhaps TRBD1 (6 bases). This CDR3 region has 21 residues. The V gene lost 6 bases and the J gene lost 10 bases, with 42 bases spanning the gap. Germline assignment: CDR1 MNHEY and CDR2 SMNVEV (reference sequence). The CDR3 DNA reads as TGTGCCAGCAGGGAAGTTTATCCCGGGACAACGACTAACTTCTATGGTATTGACTACACCTTC. Protein sequence: CASREVYPGTTTNFYGIDYTF.

The chain combines TRBV6-1 with TRBJ2-2; tentatively, D is TRBD1 (6 bases). V lost 2 bases and J lost 5, with 18 bases in between. Per the germline V gene, CDR1 is MNHNS and CDR2 is SASEGT. The length of the CDR3 is 17 residues. The CDR3 loop reads CASSERTATTRTGELFF. The CDR3 coding sequence is TGTGCCAGCAGTGAAAGGACAGCTACCACGAGGACCGGGGAGCTGTTTTTT.

The chain is built from TRBV5-4 and TRBJ1-1; tentative D call: TRBD1 (5 bases). Trimming left V 4 bases short and J 3 bases short, with 16 bases between. The germline V gene has CDR1 SGHNT and CDR2 YYREEE (reference sequence). The CDR3 is made up of 15 amino acids. The CDR3 spells CASSLITGGYTEAFF. DNA for the CDR3: TGTGCCAGCAGCCTGATTACAGGCGGTTACACTGAAGCTTTCTTT.